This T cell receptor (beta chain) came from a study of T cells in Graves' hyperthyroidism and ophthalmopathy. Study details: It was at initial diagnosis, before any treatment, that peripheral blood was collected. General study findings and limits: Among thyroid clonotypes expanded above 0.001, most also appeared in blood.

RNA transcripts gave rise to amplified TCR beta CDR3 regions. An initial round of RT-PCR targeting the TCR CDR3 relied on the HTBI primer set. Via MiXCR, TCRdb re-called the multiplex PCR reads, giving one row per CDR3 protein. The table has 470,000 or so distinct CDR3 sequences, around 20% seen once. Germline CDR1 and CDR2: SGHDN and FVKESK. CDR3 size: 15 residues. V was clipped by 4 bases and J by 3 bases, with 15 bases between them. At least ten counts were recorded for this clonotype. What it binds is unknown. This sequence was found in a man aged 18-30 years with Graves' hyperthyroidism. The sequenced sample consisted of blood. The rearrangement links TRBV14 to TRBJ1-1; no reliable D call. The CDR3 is CASSPTPGRDTEAFF. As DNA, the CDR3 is TGTGCCAGCAGCCCAACCCCTGGACGGGACACTGAAGCTTTCTTT.